This T cell receptor beta chain was sequenced during a study of shared clonotypes between healthy human individuals. This was a deep-level run. Several immunoSEQ plates held equal portions of the genomic DNA taken from each subset. Input per replicate PCR of unsorted PBMC was approximately 300 ng DNA, corresponding to around 30,000 T cell genomes. Generated by immunoSEQ multiplex PCR, the TCRdb table keeps only in-frame clones and is missing some. This sample carries hundreds of thousands of clones, around 78% of them seen once, and the ten largest clones take roughly 13%. V was cut by 5 bases and J by 2 bases, with 16 bases left in between. There are 16 residues in the CDR3. CDR1 and CDR2 (germline): LNHDA, SQIVND (reference sequence). Concerning this clone: Its antigen is not known.

Study conclusions and caveats: Clonotype sharing among donors was thought likely to change with sequencing depth.

This sequence joins TRBV19 and TRBJ1-5; D is unresolved. Sequencing used PBMCs. The TCR was taken from a woman aged 40-49 years in good health. Some clones in this sample may be carry-over from other donors' samples. The CDR3 loop is CASSFKIAGGNQPQHF. Written as DNA, the CDR3 is TGTGCCAGTAGTTTCAAAATAGCTGGGGGCAATCAGCCCCAGCATTTT.